Below, one TCR beta chain is given with its context. Its antigen is not identified. The V and J ends lost 4 bases and 1 base respectively, with 8 bases between them. CDR1 is SGHDN and CDR2 is FVKESK in the germline V gene. The CDR3 has 14 amino acids. TCRdb processed the reads anew with MiXCR; each CDR3 protein has one entry. The sample holds about 83,000 distinct CDR3 sequences, over 25% seen once. These data originate in a study of T cell repertoires in cytomegalovirus infection. The material was CD8+ T cells from cultured PBMCs, obtained from culture after CMV antigen stimulation. The TCR comes from a human donor in good health (CMV status not recorded). Some clones in this sample may be carry-over from other donors' samples. The rearrangement links TRBV14 to TRBJ1-3; D is possibly TRBD1 (6 bases). This CDR3 is CASSRGQSGNTIYF. The CDR3 DNA reads TGTGCCAGCAGCCGGGGGCAGTCTGGAAACACCATATATTTT. Full variable domain (remainder filled in from reference TRBV14 and TRBJ1-3): EAGVTQFPSHSVIEKGQTVTLRCDPISGHDNLYWYRRVMGKEIKFLLHFVKESKQDESGMPNNRFLAERTGGTYSTLKVQPAELEDSGVYFCASSRGQSGNTIYFGEGSWLTVV.